The clone carrying this T cell receptor beta chain was counted ten times or more. Antigen specificity is unknown. The sample originates from a study of T cells after yellow fever vaccination. Germline assignment: CDR1 DFQATT and CDR2 SNEGSKA (reference sequence). V was trimmed by 4 bases and J by 0 bases, leaving 7 bases between them. The CDR3 extends over 14 amino acids. TCRdb itself ran the 5' RACE reads through MiXCR, one entry per CDR3 protein. This table holds about 140,000 distinct CDR3 sequences, 7.7% found once. Study results and caveats: Clonotypes appearing in both CD4 and CD8 compartments existed, and their share was small. Contamination by abundant bulk-population clonotypes could be present in FACS-sorted repertoires.

This sequence originates from a young man who received the YFV17D yellow fever vaccine. J is TRBJ2-6 and V is TRBV20-1, with D uncertain. The sequencing here drew on CD4+ T cells sorted from PBMCs, taken 5 days after the yellow fever booster vaccination. This chain's CDR3 is CSAILRSGANVLTF. The CDR3 DNA reads TGCAGTGCTATTTTGCGCTCTGGGGCCAACGTCCTGACTTTC.